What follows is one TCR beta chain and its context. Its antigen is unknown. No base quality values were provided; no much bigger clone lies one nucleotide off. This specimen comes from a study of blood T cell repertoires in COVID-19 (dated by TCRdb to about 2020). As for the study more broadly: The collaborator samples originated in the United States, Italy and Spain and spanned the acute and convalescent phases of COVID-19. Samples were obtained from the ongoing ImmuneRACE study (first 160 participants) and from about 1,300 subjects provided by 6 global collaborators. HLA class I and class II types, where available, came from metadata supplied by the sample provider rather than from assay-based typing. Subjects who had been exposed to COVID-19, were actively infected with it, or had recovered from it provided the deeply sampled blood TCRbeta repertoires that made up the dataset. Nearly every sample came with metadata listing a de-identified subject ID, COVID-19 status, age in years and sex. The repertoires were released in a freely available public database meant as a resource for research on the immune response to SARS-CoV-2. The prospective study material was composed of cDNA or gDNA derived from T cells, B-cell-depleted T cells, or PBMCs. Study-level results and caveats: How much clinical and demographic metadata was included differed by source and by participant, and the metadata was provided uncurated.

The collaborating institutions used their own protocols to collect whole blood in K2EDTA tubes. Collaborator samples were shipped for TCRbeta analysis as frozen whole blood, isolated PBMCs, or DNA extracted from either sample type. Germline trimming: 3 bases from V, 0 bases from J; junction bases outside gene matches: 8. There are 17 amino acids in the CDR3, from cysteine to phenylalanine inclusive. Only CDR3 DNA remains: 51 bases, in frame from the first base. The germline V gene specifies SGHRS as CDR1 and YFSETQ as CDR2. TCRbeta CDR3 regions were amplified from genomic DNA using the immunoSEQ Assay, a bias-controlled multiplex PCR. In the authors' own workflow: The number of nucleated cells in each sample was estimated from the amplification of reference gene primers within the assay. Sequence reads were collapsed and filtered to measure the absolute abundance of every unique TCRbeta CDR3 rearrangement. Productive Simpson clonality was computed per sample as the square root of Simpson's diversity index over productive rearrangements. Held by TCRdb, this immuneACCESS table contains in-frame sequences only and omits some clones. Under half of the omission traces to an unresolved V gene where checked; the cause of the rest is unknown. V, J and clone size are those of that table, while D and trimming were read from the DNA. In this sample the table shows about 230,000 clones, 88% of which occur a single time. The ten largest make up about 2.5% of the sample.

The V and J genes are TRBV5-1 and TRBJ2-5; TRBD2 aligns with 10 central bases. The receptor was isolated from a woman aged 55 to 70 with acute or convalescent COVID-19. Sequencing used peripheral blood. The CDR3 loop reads CASSSLLAGAYQETQYF. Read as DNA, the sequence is TGCGCCAGCAGCTCGCTCCTAGCGGGGGCCTACCAAGAGACCCAGTACTTC.